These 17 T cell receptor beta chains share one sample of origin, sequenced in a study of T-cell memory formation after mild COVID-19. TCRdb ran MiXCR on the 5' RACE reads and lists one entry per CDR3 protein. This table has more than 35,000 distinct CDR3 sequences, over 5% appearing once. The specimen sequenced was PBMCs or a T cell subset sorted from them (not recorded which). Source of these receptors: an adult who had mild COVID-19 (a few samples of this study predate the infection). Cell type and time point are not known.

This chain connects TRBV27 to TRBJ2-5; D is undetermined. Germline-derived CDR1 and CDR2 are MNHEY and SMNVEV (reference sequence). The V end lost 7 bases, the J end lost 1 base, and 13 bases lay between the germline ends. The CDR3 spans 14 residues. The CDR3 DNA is TGTGCCAGCAAGGGCTGGTTAGGCCAAGAGACCCAGTACTTC. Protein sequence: CASKGWLGQETQYF.

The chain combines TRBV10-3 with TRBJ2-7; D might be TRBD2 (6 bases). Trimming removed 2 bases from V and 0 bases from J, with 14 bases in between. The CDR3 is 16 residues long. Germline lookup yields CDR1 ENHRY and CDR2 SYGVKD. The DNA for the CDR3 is TGTGCCATCAGTGAGCAGGGAGGCGGTAGCTCCTACGAGCAGTACTTC. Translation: CAISEQGGGSSYEQYF.

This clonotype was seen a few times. The CDR3 region has the DNA TGCGCCAGCAGCTTCAGACAGTTCGATGGCTACACCTTC. The encoded protein is CASSFRQFDGYTF. This chain connects TRBV5-1 to TRBJ1-2, with a weak D call TRBD1 (5 bases). Trimming cost V 2 bases and J 6 bases, with 11 bases left between them. Germline CDR1 is SGHRS and CDR2 is YFSETQ. This CDR3 contains 13 residues. Full variable domain (outside the CDR3, taken from reference TRBV5-1 and TRBJ1-2): KAGVTQTPRYLIKTRGQQVTLSCSPISGHRSVSWYQQTPGQGLQFLFEYFSETQRNKGNFPGRFSGRQFSNSRSEMNVSTLELGDSALYLCASSFRQFDGYTFGSGTRLTVV.

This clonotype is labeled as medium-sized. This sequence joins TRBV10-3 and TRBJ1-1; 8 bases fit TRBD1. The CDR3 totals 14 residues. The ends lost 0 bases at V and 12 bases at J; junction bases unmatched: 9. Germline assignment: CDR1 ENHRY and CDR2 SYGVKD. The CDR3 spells CAISESTGQGRTFF. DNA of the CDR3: TGTGCCATCAGTGAGTCGACCGGACAGGGTAGGACTTTCTTT.

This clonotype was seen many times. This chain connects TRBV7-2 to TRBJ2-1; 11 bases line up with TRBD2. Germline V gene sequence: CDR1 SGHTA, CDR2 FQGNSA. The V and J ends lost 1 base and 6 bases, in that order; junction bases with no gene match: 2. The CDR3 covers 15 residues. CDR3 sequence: CASSLVAGGINEQFF. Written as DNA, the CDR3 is TGTGCCAGCAGCTTAGTAGCGGGAGGGATCAATGAGCAGTTCTTC.

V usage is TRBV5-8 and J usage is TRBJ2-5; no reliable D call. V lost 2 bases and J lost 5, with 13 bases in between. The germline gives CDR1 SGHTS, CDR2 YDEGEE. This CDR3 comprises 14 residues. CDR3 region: CASSFTDPRETQYF. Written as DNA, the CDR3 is TGTGCCAGCAGCTTCACAGACCCCCGGGAGACCCAGTACTTC.

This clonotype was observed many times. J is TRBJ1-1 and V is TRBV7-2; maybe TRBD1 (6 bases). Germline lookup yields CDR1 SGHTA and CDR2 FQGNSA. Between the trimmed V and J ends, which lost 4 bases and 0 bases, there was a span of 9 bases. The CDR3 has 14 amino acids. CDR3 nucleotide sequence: TGTGCCAGCAGCTGGACAGCCATGAACACTGAAGCTTTCTTT. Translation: CASSWTAMNTEAFF.

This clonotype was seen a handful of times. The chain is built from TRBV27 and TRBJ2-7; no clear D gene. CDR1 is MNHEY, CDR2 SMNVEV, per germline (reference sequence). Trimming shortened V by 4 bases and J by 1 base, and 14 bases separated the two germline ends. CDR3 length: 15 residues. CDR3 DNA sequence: TGTGCCAGCAGTTCATTAGTGATGCCTTCCTACGAGCAGTACTTC. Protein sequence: CASSSLVMPSYEQYF.

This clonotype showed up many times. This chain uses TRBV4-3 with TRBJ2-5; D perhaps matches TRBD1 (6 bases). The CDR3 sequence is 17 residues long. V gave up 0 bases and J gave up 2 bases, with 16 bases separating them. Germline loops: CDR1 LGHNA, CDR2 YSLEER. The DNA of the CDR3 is TGCGCCAGCAGCCAAGATGCCGACAGGTCCCCACAAGAGACCCAGTACTTC. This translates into CASSQDADRSPQETQYF.

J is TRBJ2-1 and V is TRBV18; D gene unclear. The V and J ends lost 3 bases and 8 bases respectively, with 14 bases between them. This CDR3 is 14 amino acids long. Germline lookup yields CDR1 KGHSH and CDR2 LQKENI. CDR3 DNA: TGTGCCAGCTCACCCCGGATAGATGGGGATGAGCAGTTCTTC. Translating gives CASSPRIDGDEQFF. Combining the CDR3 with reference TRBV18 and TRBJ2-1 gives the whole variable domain NAGVMQNPRHLVRRRGQEARLRCSPMKGHSHVYWYRQLPEEGLKFMVYLQKENIIDESGMPKERFSAEFPKEGPSILRIQQVVRGDSAAYFCASSPRIDGDEQFFGPGTRLTVL.

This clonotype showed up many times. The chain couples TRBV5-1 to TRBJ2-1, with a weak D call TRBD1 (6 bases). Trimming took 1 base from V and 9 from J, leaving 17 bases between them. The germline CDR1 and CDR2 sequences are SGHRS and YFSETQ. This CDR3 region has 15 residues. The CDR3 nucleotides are TGCGCCAGCAGCTTGACAGGGAATAGGGGTACTGAGCAGTTCTTC. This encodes CASSLTGNRGTEQFF.

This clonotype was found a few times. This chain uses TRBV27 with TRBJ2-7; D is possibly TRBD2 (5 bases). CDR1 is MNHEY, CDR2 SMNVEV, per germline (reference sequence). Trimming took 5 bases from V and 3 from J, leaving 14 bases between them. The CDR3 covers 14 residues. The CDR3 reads CASSPRGTHYEQYF. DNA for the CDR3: TGTGCCAGCAGTCCTCGGGGAACCCACTACGAGCAGTACTTC.

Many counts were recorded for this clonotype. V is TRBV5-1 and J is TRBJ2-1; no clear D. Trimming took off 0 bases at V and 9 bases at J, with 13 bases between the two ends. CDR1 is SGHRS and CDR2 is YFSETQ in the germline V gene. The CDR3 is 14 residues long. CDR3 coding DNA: TGCGCCAGCAGCTTGGATGGACCCGCAGCTGAGCAGTTCTTC. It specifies CASSLDGPAAEQFF.

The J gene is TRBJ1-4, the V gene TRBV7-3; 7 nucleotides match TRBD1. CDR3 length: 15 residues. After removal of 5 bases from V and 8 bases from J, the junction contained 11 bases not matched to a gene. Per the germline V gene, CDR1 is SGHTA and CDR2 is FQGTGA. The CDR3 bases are TGTGCCAGCAGCCAGGGGGTTCACCCTGGCGAAAAACTGTTTTTT. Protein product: CASSQGVHPGEKLFF.

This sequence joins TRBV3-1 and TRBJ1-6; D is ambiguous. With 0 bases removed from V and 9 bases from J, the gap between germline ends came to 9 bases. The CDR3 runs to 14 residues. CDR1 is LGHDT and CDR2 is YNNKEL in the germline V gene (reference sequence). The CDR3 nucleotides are TGTGCCAGCAGCCAAGAGGGCCGGGGTTCACCCCTCCACTTT. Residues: CASSQEGRGSPLHF.

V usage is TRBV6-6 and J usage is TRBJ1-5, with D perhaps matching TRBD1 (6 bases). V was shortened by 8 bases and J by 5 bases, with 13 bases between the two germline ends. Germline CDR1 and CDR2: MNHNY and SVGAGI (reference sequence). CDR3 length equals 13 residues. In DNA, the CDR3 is TGTGCCAGCGACCCAACAGGGCATCAGCCCCAGCATTTT. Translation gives CASDPTGHQPQHF.

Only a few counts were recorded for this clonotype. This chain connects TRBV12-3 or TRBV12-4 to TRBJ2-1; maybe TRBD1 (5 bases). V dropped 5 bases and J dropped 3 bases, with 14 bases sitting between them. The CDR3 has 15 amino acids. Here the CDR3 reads CASSVRRGNYNEQFF. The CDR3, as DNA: TGTGCCAGCAGTGTCCGAAGGGGTAACTACAATGAGCAGTTCTTC.